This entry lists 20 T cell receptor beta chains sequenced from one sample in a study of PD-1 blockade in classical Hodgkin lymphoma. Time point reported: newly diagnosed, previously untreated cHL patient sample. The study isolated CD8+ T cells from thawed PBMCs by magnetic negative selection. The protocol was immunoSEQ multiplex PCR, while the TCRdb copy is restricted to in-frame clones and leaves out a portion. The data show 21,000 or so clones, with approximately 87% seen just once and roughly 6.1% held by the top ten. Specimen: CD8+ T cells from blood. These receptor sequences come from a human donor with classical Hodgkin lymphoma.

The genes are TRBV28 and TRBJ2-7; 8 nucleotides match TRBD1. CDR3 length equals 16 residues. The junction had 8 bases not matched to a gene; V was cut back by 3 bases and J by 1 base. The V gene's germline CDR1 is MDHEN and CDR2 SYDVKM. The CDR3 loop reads CASSFPGGQASYEQYF. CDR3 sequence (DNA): TGTGCCAGCAGTTTTCCCGGGGGACAGGCGTCCTACGAGCAGTACTTC.

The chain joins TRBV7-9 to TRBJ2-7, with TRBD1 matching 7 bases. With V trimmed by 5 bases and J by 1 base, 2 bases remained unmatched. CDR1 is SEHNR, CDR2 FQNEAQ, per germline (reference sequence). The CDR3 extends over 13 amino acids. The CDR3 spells CASSRQGSYEQYF. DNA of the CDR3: TGTGCCAGCAGCCGACAGGGATCCTACGAGCAGTACTTC. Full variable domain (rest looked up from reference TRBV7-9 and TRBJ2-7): DTGVSQNPRHKITKRGQNVTFRCDPISEHNRLYWYRQTLGQGPEFLTYFQNEAQLEKSRLLSDRFSAERPKGSFSTLEIQRTEQGDSAMYLCASSRQGSYEQYFGPGTRLTVT.

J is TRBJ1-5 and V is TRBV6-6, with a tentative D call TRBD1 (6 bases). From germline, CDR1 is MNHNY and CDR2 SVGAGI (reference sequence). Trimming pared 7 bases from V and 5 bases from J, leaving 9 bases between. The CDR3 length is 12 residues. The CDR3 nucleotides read TGTGCCAGCATGGAGGGGGATCAGCCCCAGCATTTT. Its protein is CASMEGDQPQHF.

The CDR3 nucleotides read TGTGCCTGGAGTGTAGGACGGGCCGGGTCGGGGGCCTTGAACACTGAAGCTTTCTTT. Its translation is CAWSVGRAGSGALNTEAFF. This rearrangement joins TRBV30 to TRBJ1-1; a possible D gene is TRBD1 (6 bases). V was shortened by 0 bases and J by 0 bases, with 23 bases between the two germline ends. Germline values: CDR1 GTSNPN, CDR2 SVGIG (reference sequence). This CDR3 contains 19 residues.

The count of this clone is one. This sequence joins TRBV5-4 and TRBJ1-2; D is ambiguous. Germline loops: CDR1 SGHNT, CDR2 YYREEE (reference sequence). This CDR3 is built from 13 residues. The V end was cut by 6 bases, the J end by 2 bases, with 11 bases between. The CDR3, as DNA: TGTGCCAGCACGTCCCCGGGCAACTATGGCTACACCTTC. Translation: CASTSPGNYGYTF.

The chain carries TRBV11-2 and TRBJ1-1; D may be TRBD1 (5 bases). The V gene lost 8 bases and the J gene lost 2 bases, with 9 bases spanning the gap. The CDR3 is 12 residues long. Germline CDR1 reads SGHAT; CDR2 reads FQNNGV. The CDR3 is CASGGVNTEAFF. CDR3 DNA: TGTGCCAGCGGGGGGGTCAACACTGAAGCTTTCTTT.

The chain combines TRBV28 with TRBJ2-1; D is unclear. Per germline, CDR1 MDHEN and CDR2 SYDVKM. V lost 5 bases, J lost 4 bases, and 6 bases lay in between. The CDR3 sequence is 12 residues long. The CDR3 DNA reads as TGTGCCAGCAGTCCCAAGTACAATGAGCAGTTCTTC. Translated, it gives CASSPKYNEQFF.

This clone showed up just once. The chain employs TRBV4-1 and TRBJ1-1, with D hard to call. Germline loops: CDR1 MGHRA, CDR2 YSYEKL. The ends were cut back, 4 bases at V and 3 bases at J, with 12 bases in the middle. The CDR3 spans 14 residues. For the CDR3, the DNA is TGCGCCAGCAGCCCTACAAAAAGCGACACTGAAGCTTTCTTT. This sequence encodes CASSPTKSDTEAFF.

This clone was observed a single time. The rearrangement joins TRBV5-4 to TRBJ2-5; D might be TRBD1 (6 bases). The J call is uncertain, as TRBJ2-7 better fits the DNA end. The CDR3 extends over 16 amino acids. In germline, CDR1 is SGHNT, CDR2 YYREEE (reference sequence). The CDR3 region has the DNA TGTGCCAGCAGCTTGGTACCAGGGGTCAACTCCTACGAGCAGTACTTC. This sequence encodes CASSLVPGVNSYEQYF.

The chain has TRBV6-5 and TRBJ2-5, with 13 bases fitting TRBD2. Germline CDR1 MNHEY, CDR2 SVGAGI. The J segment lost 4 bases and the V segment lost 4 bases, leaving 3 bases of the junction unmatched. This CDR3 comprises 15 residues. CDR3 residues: CASSLGLAGSETQYF. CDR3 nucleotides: TGTGCCAGCAGTTTGGGACTAGCGGGATCAGAGACCCAGTACTTC.

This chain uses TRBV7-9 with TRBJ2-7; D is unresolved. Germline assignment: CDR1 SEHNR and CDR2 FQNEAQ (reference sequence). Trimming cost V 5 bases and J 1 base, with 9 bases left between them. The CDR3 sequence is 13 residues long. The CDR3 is CASSPGVSYEQYF. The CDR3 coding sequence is TGTGCCAGCAGCCCTGGGGTGTCCTACGAGCAGTACTTC.

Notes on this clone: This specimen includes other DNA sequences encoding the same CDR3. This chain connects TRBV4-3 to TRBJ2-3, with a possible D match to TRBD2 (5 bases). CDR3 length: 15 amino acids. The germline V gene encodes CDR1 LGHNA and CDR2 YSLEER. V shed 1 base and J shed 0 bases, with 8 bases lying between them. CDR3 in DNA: TGCGCCAGCAGCCAAGGAAGCGGTAGCACAGATACGCAGTATTTT. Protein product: CASSQGSGSTDTQYF.

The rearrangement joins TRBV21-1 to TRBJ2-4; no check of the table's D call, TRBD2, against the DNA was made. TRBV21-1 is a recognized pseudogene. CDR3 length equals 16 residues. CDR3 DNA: TGTGCCAGCTGCCGGGAGGGAAACCTAGCCAAAAACATTCAGTACTTC. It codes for CASCREGNLAKNIQYF.

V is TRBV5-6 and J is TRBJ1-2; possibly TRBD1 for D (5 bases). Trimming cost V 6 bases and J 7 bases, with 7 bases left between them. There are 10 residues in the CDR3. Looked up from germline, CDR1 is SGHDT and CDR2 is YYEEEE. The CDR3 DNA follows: TGTGCCAGCAAAGGGGCTGGCTACACCTTC. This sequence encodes CASKGAGYTF. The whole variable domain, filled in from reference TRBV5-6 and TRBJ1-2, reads DAGVTQSPTHLIKTRGQQVTLRCSPKSGHDTVSWYQQALGQGPQFIFQYYEEEERQRGNFPDRFSGHQFPNYSSELNVNALLLGDSALYLCASKGAGYTFGSGTRLTVV.

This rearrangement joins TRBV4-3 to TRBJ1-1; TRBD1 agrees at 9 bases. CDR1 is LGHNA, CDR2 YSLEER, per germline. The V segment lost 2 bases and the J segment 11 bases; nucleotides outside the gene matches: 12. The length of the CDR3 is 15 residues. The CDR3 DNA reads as TGCGCCAGCAGCCAAAACACAGGGGGCATACCGGAGGCTTTCTTT. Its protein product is CASSQNTGGIPEAFF.

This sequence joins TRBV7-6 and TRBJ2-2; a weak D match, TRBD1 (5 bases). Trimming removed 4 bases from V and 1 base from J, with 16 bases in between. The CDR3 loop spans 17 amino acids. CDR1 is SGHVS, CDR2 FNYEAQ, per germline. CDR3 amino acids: CASSSDSPFRNTGELFF. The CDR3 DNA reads TGTGCCAGCAGCTCCGACAGTCCATTCAGGAACACCGGGGAGCTGTTTTTT. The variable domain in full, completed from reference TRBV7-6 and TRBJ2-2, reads GAGVSQSPRYKVTKRGQDVALRCDPISGHVSLYWYRQALGQGPEFLTYFNYEAQQDKSGLPNDRFSAERPEGSISTLTIQRTEQRDSAMYRCASSSDSPFRNTGELFFGEGSRLTVL.

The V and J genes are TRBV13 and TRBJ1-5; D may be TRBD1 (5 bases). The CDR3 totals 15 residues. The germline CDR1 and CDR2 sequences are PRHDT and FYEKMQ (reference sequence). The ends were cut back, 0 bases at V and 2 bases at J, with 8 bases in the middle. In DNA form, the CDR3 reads TGTGCCAGCAGCTTAGGTAGGGGCGGCAATCAGCCCCAGCATTTT. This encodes CASSLGRGGNQPQHF.

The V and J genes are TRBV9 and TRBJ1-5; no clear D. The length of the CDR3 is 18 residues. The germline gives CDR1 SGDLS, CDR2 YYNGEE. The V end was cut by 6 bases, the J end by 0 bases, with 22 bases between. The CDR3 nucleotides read TGTGCCAGCACTTCTGCAGAGCGTATCCTCTATAGCAATCAGCCCCAGCATTTT. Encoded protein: CASTSAERILYSNQPQHF.

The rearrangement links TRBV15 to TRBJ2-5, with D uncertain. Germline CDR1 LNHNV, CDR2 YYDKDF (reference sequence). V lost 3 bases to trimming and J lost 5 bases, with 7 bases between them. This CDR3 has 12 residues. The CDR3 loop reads CATSRDKETQYF. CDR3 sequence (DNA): TGTGCCACCAGCAGGGATAAGGAGACCCAGTACTTC.

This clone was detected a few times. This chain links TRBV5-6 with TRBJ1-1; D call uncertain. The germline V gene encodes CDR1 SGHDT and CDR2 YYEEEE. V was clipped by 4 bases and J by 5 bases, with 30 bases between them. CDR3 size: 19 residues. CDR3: CASSLEGVQGRQMGTEAFF. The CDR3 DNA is TGTGCCAGCAGCCTGGAGGGAGTCCAAGGAAGACAAATGGGGACTGAAGCTTTCTTT.